This T cell receptor (beta chain) was sequenced during a study of identical twins. This clonotype was recorded many times. In TCRdb, the 5' RACE reads were re-called with MiXCR into one record per CDR3 protein. The sample consists of roughly 690,000 distinct CDR3 sequences, roughly 6% of them appearing once. From germline, CDR1 is DFQATT and CDR2 SNEGSKA (reference sequence). This CDR3 is built from 17 residues. V trimming: 6 bases; J trimming: 6 bases; junction bases outside the gene matches: 13. The V gene is TRBV20-1, the J gene TRBJ2-1; 14 bases align to TRBD2. Sequencing was performed on naive T cells sorted from blood. The clonotype comes from a man aged 18-30 years in good health. The CDR3 loop reads CSALGLAGEGSGNEQFF. The CDR3 coding sequence is TGCAGTGCCCTGGGACTAGCGGGAGAAGGGTCGGGCAATGAGCAGTTCTTC.